Sequencing of this T cell receptor beta chain was carried out in a study of tumor and adjacent non-tumor tissue in lung cancer. Remarks on this clonotype: At one end the junction does not follow the germline gene, possibly because of a read error.

This CDR3 is 14 amino acids long. The germline gives CDR1 SGHAT, CDR2 FQDESV (reference sequence). RNA was extracted from bulk tissue without any cell sorting. The normal lung tissue was taken more than 3 cm from the tumor edge. TCRbeta libraries were built with three rounds of nested PCR, modified from ARM-PCR. In TCRdb, the multiplex PCR reads were re-called with MiXCR into one record per CDR3 protein. This sample has 90,000 to 120,000 distinct CDR3 sequences, with approximately 60% found just once. Sequencing was carried out using distant non-tumor lung tissue. The receptor was isolated from a man aged 30 to 39 with non-small cell lung cancer. The chain recombines TRBV11-1 with TRBJ1-1, with D perhaps TRBD1 (5 bases). The chain's CDR3 is CASSWTTVNTEALF. The CDR3 nucleotides read TGTGCCAGCAGCTGGACAACCGTGAACACTGAAGCTTTATTT.